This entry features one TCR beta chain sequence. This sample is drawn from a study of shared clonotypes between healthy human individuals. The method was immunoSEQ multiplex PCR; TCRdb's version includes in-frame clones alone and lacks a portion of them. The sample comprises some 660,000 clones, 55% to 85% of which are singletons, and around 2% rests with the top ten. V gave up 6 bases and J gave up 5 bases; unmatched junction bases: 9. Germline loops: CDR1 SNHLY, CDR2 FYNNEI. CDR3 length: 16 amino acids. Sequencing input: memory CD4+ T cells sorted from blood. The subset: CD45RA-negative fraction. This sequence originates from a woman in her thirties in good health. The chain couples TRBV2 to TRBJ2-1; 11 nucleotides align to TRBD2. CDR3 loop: CASRPRLAGLDNEQFF. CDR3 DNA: TGTGCCAGCAGGCCTAGACTAGCGGGATTAGACAATGAGCAGTTCTTC.